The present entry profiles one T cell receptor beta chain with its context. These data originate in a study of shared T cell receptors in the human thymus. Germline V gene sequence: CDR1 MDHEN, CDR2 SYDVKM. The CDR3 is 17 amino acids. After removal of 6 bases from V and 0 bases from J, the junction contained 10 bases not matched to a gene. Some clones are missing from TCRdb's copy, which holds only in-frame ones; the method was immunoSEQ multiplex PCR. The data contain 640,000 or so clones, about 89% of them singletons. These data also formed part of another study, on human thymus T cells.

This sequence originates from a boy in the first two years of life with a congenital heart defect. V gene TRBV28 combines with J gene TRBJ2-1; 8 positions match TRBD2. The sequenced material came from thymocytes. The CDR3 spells CASRPRGSGSSYNEQFF. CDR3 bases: TGTGCCAGCAGGCCCCGGGGGAGCGGGAGCTCCTACAATGAGCAGTTCTTC.